Reported below is one TCR beta chain. What it binds is not known. Measured with immunoSEQ multiplex PCR; TCRdb has only the in-frame clones, and not every one. Of around 21,000 clones listed, 84% are singletons. Per germline, CDR1 LGHNA and CDR2 YSLEER. The junction had 5 bases not matched to a gene; V was cut back by 4 bases and J by 0 bases. The CDR3 length is 16 residues. These data come from a study of PD-1 blockade in classical Hodgkin lymphoma. General study points: With CD4+ cells, TCR diversity rose significantly by C4D1, but not with CD8+ cells.

Time point described: cycle 4 day 1 (C4D1), after five to seven weeks of nivolumab. Relapses following autologous stem cell transplantation were seen in all patients, with brentuximab vedotin exposure varying. The study isolated CD8+ T cells from thawed PBMCs by magnetic negative selection. The sample in question was CD8+ T cells from blood, obtained before the fourth cycle of nivolumab. This receptor was taken from a human donor with classical Hodgkin lymphoma. This chain connects TRBV4-3 to TRBJ1-1; the match to TRBD1 covers 10 bases. CDR3 sequence: CASSPGTGVMNTEAFF. Here the CDR3 DNA reads TGCGCCAGCAGCCCCGGGACAGGGGTCATGAACACTGAAGCTTTCTTT.